One and the same sample provided the 9 T cell receptor beta chains below, sequenced in a study of T cell responses to AZD1222 COVID-19 vaccine. Data came from immunoSEQ multiplex PCR; TCRdb stores just in-frame clones and leaves some out. Of tens of thousands of clones detected, under 95% appear once; the ten largest clones hold 4% to 6%. The specimen comprised peripheral blood, sampled on day 0 of MenACWY control vaccination. The receptors stem from an adult in good health.

This sequence joins TRBV6-2 or TRBV6-3 and TRBJ2-1, with 7 positions matching TRBD1. This CDR3 has 15 residues. Germline CDR1 reads MNHEY; CDR2 reads SVGEGT. Trimming removed 6 bases from V and 4 bases from J; junction bases left unmatched: 9. The CDR3 reads CASSQQGLPYNEQFF. Here the CDR3 DNA reads TGTGCCAGCAGCCAACAGGGGCTCCCTTACAATGAGCAGTTCTTC.

The chain combines TRBV7-9 with TRBJ2-7; TRBD1 agrees at 8 bases. CDR1 is SEHNR, CDR2 FQNEAQ, per germline (reference sequence). The CDR3 is made up of 13 amino acids. V gave up 5 bases and J gave up 3 bases; unmatched junction bases: 3. Written as DNA, the CDR3 is TGTGCCAGCAGCCTGGGGACAGGCTACGAGCAGTACTTC. Translating gives CASSLGTGYEQYF.

The chain combines TRBV19 with TRBJ1-5; 7 bases line up with TRBD1. The CDR3 contains 14 residues. V lost 5 bases to trimming and J lost 7 bases; unmatched junction nucleotides: 8. Germline lookup yields CDR1 LNHDA and CDR2 SQIVND (reference sequence). The CDR3, as DNA: TGTGCCAGTAGTTCCCGGGACAGAAGCCAGCCCCAGCATTTT. This codes for CASSSRDRSQPQHF. Looking up the rest from reference TRBV19 and TRBJ1-5 gives the full variable domain: DGGITQSPKYLFRKEGQNVTLSCEQNLNHDAMYWYRQDPGQGLRLIYYSQIVNDFQKGDIAEGYSVSREKKESFPLTVTSAQKNPTAFYLCASSSRDRSQPQHFGDGTRLSIL.

The gene calls are TRBV5-1 and TRBJ1-2; 7 nucleotides line up with TRBD1. Germline V lookup: CDR1 SGHRS, CDR2 YFSETQ. This CDR3 has 15 amino acids. The V and J ends lost 4 bases and 5 bases, in that order; junction bases with no gene match: 11. CDR3: CASSPRLLTGYGYTF. CDR3 nucleotides: TGCGCCAGCAGCCCACGTCTCCTGACAGGGTATGGCTACACCTTC.

This rearrangement joins TRBV6-5 to TRBJ2-2, with D possibly being TRBD1 (5 bases). Germline V CDR1 and CDR2: MNHEY, SVGAGI. The CDR3 is 13 amino acids. Trimming pared 7 bases from V and 3 bases from J, leaving 9 bases between. This CDR3 is CASTKGYTGELFF. DNA of the CDR3: TGTGCCAGCACAAAGGGGTACACCGGGGAGCTGTTTTTT.

The chain recombines TRBV15 with TRBJ2-1, with a weak D call TRBD2 (5 bases). Germline loops: CDR1 LNHNV, CDR2 YYDKDF (reference sequence). The CDR3 consists of 15 residues. V lost 0 bases, J lost 6 bases, and 12 bases lay in between. The CDR3 protein is CATSRDPSSGNEQFF. CDR3 sequence (DNA): TGTGCCACCAGCAGAGACCCGTCGAGCGGCAATGAGCAGTTCTTC.

The rearrangement uses TRBV27 and TRBJ1-1; the match to TRBD1 covers 7 bases. Germline CDR1 reads MNHEY; CDR2 reads SMNVEV (reference sequence). The CDR3 runs to 14 residues. Trimming cost V 7 bases and J 3 bases; bases outside gene matches: 8. The CDR3 sequence: CASNPRGMDTEAFF. CDR3 nucleotide sequence: TGTGCCAGCAATCCCAGGGGGATGGACACTGAAGCTTTCTTT.

The chain couples TRBV29-1 to TRBJ1-2, with D possibly being TRBD1 (6 bases). The CDR3 covers 13 residues. CDR1 and CDR2 from the germline V gene are SQVTM and ANQGSEA. V lost 6 bases, J lost 0 bases, and 11 bases lay in between. The CDR3 loop is CSVHRASNYGYTF. The CDR3 nucleotides are TGCAGCGTCCACAGGGCTTCTAACTATGGCTACACCTTC.

This clone was seen only once. The chain links TRBV5-1 to TRBJ2-1, with D hard to call. The V gene's germline CDR1 is SGHRS and CDR2 YFSETQ. Trimming left V 4 bases short and J 8 bases short, with 22 bases between. CDR3 size: 16 residues. The CDR3 here is CASSRGGSGFQYEQFF. The CDR3 DNA sequence: TGCGCCAGCAGCCGAGGCGGTAGTGGCTTTCAATATGAGCAGTTCTTC.